Here is one T cell receptor (beta chain) with its context. What it recognizes is unknown. Regarding treatment: roughly ten-day PBMC culture with coronavirus spike peptide pools or control peptides (ViraFEST assay). Following expansion of antigen-specific T cells with peptide pools, ViraFEST then sequenced TCRs. This specimen belongs to a study of vaccination and CD4 T cells after COVID-19. CD4+ T cells that had been cultured provided DNA sequenced with the Oncomine TCR Beta short-read assay. Using its own MiXCR run on the PCR reads, TCRdb lists one record per CDR3 protein. The sample records roughly 20,000 distinct CDR3 sequences, about two fifths being singletons. CDR3 size: 15 residues.

The chain is built from TRBV21-1 and TRBJ1-6; TRBD1, the table's D call, lacks a check against the DNA. TRBV21-1 represents a pseudogene. The clonotype was recovered from a human donor who received a COVID-19 vaccine. This specimen was CD4+ T cells from blood, cultured in vitro, taken before SARS-CoV-2 vaccination. The CDR3 coding sequence is TGTGCCAGACTGACAGGGGGGTCCTATAATTCACCCCTCCACTTT. This gives the protein CARLTGGSYNSPLHF.